Shown below are 27 T cell receptor beta chains from a single sample sequenced in a study of cytomegalovirus exposure and HLA in healthy donors. 60 Vbeta and 13 Jbeta primers were used in PCR. Assay: immunoSEQ multiplex PCR; the TCRdb copy retains only in-frame clones and omits some. This table has roughly 100,000 clones, about 80% appearing once. The sequencing sample was made of PBMCs. Source of these receptors: a young man in good health and CMV-seronegative.

This clone was counted at least ten times. The V gene is TRBV6-5, the J gene TRBJ2-7, with D possibly TRBD1 on 5 matching bases. CDR3 length: 13 amino acids. Germline loops: CDR1 MNHEY, CDR2 SVGAGI. The germline V and J ends were trimmed by 2 bases and 5 bases, with 10 bases remaining between them. CDR3 DNA: TGTGCCAGCAGTTACCAGGGATCCGACGAGCAGTACTTC. Translated: CASSYQGSDEQYF.

This clone was seen only once. The chain uses TRBV18 and TRBJ1-1; TRBD1 matches at 7 bases. From germline, CDR1 is KGHSH and CDR2 LQKENI. The CDR3 consists of 15 residues. J gave up 3 bases and V 5 bases, and 9 bases lay outside the gene matches. DNA of the CDR3: TGTGCCAGCTCATTTCGACAGGGACTCGACACTGAAGCTTTCTTT. It encodes CASSFRQGLDTEAFF. Supplemented by reference TRBV18 and TRBJ1-1, the full variable domain reads NAGVMQNPRHLVRRRGQEARLRCSPMKGHSHVYWYRQLPEEGLKFMVYLQKENIIDESGMPKERFSAEFPKEGPSILRIQQVVRGDSAAYFCASSFRQGLDTEAFFGQGTRLTVV.

This chain links TRBV6-5 with TRBJ1-2, with 9 bases matching TRBD1. Germline CDR1 MNHEY, CDR2 SVGAGI. The length of the CDR3 is 13 residues. After removal of 6 bases from V and 5 bases from J, the junction contained 4 bases not matched to a gene. The chain's CDR3 is CASRKQGAYGYTF. The CDR3 nucleotides are TGTGCCAGCAGAAAACAGGGGGCGTATGGCTACACCTTC.

The rearrangement uses TRBV4-1 and TRBJ2-2, with D possibly being TRBD2 (7 bases). There are 17 residues in the CDR3. The ends were cut back, 4 bases at V and 2 bases at J, with 17 bases in the middle. Germline values: CDR1 MGHRA, CDR2 YSYEKL. CDR3 bases: TGCGCCAGCAGCCTTATGCCGGGGGGCCTCAACACCGGGGAGCTGTTTTTT. Its protein product is CASSLMPGGLNTGELFF.

The chain uses TRBV6-5 and TRBJ2-1; D call uncertain. The germline CDR1 and CDR2 sequences are MNHEY and SVGAGI. The length of the CDR3 is 15 residues. The V gene lost 2 bases and the J gene lost 1 base, with 9 bases spanning the gap. The CDR3: CASSYSSGSYNEQFF. In nucleotides, the CDR3 is TGTGCCAGCAGTTACAGTTCCGGGTCCTACAATGAGCAGTTCTTC.

CDR3 DNA: TGCAGCGTTCGAGAGCGACTAGCGGGTTACAATGAGCAGTTCTTC. This gives the protein CSVRERLAGYNEQFF. The V call is TRBV29-1, the J call TRBJ2-1; 10 bases match TRBD2. Germline V CDR1 and CDR2: SQVTM, ANQGSEA. CDR3 length equals 15 residues. V gave up 5 bases and J gave up 4 bases; unmatched junction bases: 8.

The chain couples TRBV2 to TRBJ2-7, with TRBD1 matching 11 bases. The CDR3 is 14 amino acids. Unmatched junction bases numbered 2, after V lost 5 bases and J lost 2 bases. Germline CDR1 and CDR2: SNHLY and FYNNEI. The DNA for the CDR3 is TGTGCCAGCAGTCCGGGACAGGGGGCCTACGAGCAGTACTTC. It is translated as CASSPGQGAYEQYF.

The chain has TRBV2 and TRBJ1-3; maybe TRBD1 (5 bases). Trimming stripped 8 bases from V and 0 bases from J, with 14 bases between. The CDR3 length is 15 residues. Germline V lookup: CDR1 SNHLY, CDR2 FYNNEI. CDR3: CASGKDRSSGNTIYF. CDR3 DNA: TGTGCCAGCGGGAAAGACAGATCCTCTGGAAACACCATATATTTT.

This chain joins TRBV7-6 and TRBJ2-7; 8 bases agree with TRBD2. The junction had 7 bases not matched to a gene; V was cut back by 0 bases and J by 9 bases. Germline CDR1 reads SGHVS; CDR2 reads FNYEAQ. This CDR3 comprises 14 residues. The CDR3 sequence is CASSLAGTRPTQYF. For the CDR3, the DNA is TGTGCCAGCAGCTTAGCGGGGACTAGACCCACGCAGTACTTC.

The chain is built from TRBV30 and TRBJ1-3; D might be TRBD1 (6 bases). Germline assignment: CDR1 GTSNPN and CDR2 SVGIG (reference sequence). V gave up 2 bases and J gave up 3 bases, with 11 bases separating them. CDR3 size: 14 residues. CDR3 residues: CAWSQDSFGNTIYF. CDR3 nucleotides: TGTGCCTGGAGTCAGGACAGTTTTGGAAACACCATATATTTT.

This chain joins TRBV11-2 and TRBJ2-7, with 7 bases fitting TRBD2. There are 14 residues in the CDR3. Germline V CDR1 and CDR2: SGHAT, FQNNGV. V shed 6 bases, J shed 3 bases, and the junction held 8 bases outside the gene matches. The CDR3 loop is CASSSQGLLYEQYF. DNA of the CDR3: TGTGCCAGCAGTTCCCAGGGACTACTCTACGAGCAGTACTTC.

To note about this clone: The conserved closing phenylalanine or tryptophan is absent in this CDR3, likely reflecting a read error. The limits of the CDR3 on the DNA are not certain, so only TCRdb's listed CDR3 is given. The chain combines TRBV21-1 with TRBJ1-2; the table's D call of TRBD1 was not tested on the DNA. TRBV21-1 constitutes a pseudogene. From its first to its last residue, the CDR3 has 12 amino acids. The CDR3 sequence: CASSKMPGLSSL.

This rearrangement joins TRBV4-2 to TRBJ2-5, with 10 bases matching TRBD1. The DNA end is more similar to TRBJ2-7, so the J call may be wrong. Germline V gives CDR1 LGHNA, CDR2 YNFKEQ. The CDR3 runs 16 residues. The CDR3 here is CASSQEGRTGGYEQYF. The CDR3 DNA reads TGTGCCAGCAGCCAAGAAGGTCGGACAGGGGGCTACGAGCAGTACTTC.

This clone was observed a few times. CDR3: CSVAPSAGGETEAFF. DNA of the CDR3: TGCAGCGTTGCCCCATCTGCGGGGGGGGAGACTGAAGCTTTCTTT. The chain combines TRBV29-1 with TRBJ1-1, with D maybe TRBD1 (5 bases). The V and J ends lost 4 bases and 5 bases respectively, with 20 bases between them. Germline values: CDR1 SQVTM, CDR2 ANQGSEA. The CDR3 has 15 residues.

This clone was counted once. V is TRBV6-5 and J is TRBJ1-2; 8 bases match TRBD1. Losses at the gene ends were 6 bases for V and 5 bases for J; bases not matched to a gene: 5. Germline V gives CDR1 MNHEY, CDR2 SVGAGI. The CDR3 totals 13 residues. DNA of the CDR3: TGTGCCAGCAGCCCGACAGGGGAGTATGGCTACACCTTC. The encoded protein is CASSPTGEYGYTF.

The gene calls are TRBV19 and TRBJ1-2; tentatively, D is TRBD1 (5 bases). Between the trimmed V and J ends, which lost 3 bases and 2 bases, there was a span of 13 bases. This CDR3 region has 15 residues. The germline gives CDR1 LNHDA, CDR2 SQIVND (reference sequence). The CDR3 nucleotides are TGTGCCAGTAGTATTCGTGGGGCCAGGAACTATGGCTACACCTTC. Its translation: CASSIRGARNYGYTF. Looking up the rest from reference TRBV19 and TRBJ1-2 gives the full variable domain: DGGITQSPKYLFRKEGQNVTLSCEQNLNHDAMYWYRQDPGQGLRLIYYSQIVNDFQKGDIAEGYSVSREKKESFPLTVTSAQKNPTAFYLCASSIRGARNYGYTFGSGTRLTVV.

This rearrangement joins TRBV7-3 to TRBJ2-3; no clear D gene. This CDR3 contains 13 residues. The germline V gene encodes CDR1 SGHTA and CDR2 FQGTGA. The ends were cut back, 2 bases at V and 10 bases at J, with 13 bases in the middle. In nucleotides, the CDR3 is TGTGCCAGCAGCTTAGGTCAGTCCGGAGCGCAGTATTTT. Protein: CASSLGQSGAQYF. Together with reference TRBV7-3 and TRBJ2-3, the CDR3 gives the full variable domain: GAGVSQTPSNKVTEKGKYVELRCDPISGHTALYWYRQSLGQGPEFLIYFQGTGAADDSGLPNDRFFAVRPEGSVSTLKIQRTERGDSAVYLCASSLGQSGAQYFGPGTRLTVL.

The chain links TRBV23-1 to TRBJ1-1; the D gene is possibly TRBD1 (5 bases). TRBV23-1 is known as an ORF, though its function is uncertain. V lost 0 bases and J lost 8, with 25 bases in between. This CDR3 spans 18 amino acids. CDR3 bases: TGCGCCAGCAGTCAATCGGGGGGGGGATTTCGTAAGAGGGCAGAAGCTTTCTTT. Its protein product is CASSQSGGGFRKRAEAFF.

Comments on this clone: At one of its ends the junction is not consistent with the germline gene, which may arise from a read error. The J gene is TRBJ2-3, the V gene TRBV5-4, with a possible D match to TRBD2 (5 bases). The CDR3 length is 18 residues. The germline gives CDR1 SGHNT, CDR2 YYREEE (reference sequence). Here the CDR3 reads CASSPLADSGSSTDTQFF. The CDR3 DNA is TGTGCCAGCAGCCCGCTGGCGGACTCAGGTTCTAGCACAGATACGCAGTTTTTT.

The chain joins TRBV19 to TRBJ1-1; D possibly corresponds to TRBD1 (6 bases). V lost 6 bases and J 2 bases, leaving 22 bases between the germline ends. CDR1 is LNHDA and CDR2 is SQIVND in the germline V gene (reference sequence). The CDR3 is 17 amino acids. The CDR3 protein is CASSSMRTAQTNTEAFF. CDR3 nucleotides: TGTGCCAGTAGCTCGATGAGGACAGCGCAAACTAACACTGAAGCTTTCTTT.

The chain links TRBV7-2 to TRBJ2-1; TRBD1 agrees at 9 bases. The V segment lost 6 bases and the J segment 7 bases; nucleotides outside the gene matches: 4. Germline V gene data show CDR1 as SGHTA and CDR2 as FQGNSA. CDR3 length equals 13 residues. As DNA, the CDR3 is TGTGCCAGCAGGGACAGGGGTTCGAATGAGCAGTTCTTC. Protein product: CASRDRGSNEQFF.

The chain joins TRBV2 to TRBJ1-1; D gene ambiguous. CDR1 and CDR2 (germline): SNHLY, FYNNEI. The CDR3 covers 11 residues. Trimming stripped 8 bases from V and 2 bases from J, with 6 bases between. CDR3 amino acids: CASLLNTEAFF. The CDR3, as DNA: TGTGCCAGCCTGTTAAACACTGAAGCTTTCTTT.

The chain couples TRBV6-6 to TRBJ2-1; tentatively, D is TRBD2 (5 bases). V was pared by 7 bases and J by 0 bases, with 16 bases between. CDR3 length equals 16 residues. Germline lookup yields CDR1 MNHNY and CDR2 SVGAGI (reference sequence). CDR3 loop: CASNPSPDYSYNEQFF. In DNA form, the CDR3 reads TGTGCCAGCAACCCCAGCCCTGACTACTCCTACAATGAGCAGTTCTTC.

The chain couples TRBV7-3 to TRBJ2-1; 9 bases are shared with TRBD1. The CDR3 is 15 amino acids. Germline CDR1 SGHTA, CDR2 FQGTGA. After removal of 0 bases from V and 9 bases from J, the junction contained 6 bases not matched to a gene. CDR3 nucleotides: TGTGCCAGCAGCTTAACGATTGACAGGGGGGGTGAGCAGTTCTTC. Translating it yields CASSLTIDRGGEQFF.

As regards this clone: A clone one base away is much larger, so this may be a read error. The V call is TRBV21-1, the J call TRBJ2-5; TRBD1 is the table's D call, not checked against the DNA. TRBV21-1 is a known pseudogene. CDR3 length equals 13 residues. DNA for the CDR3: TGTGCCAGCAGCAAAGACAGGGAAGAGACCCAGTACTTC. This gives the protein CASSKDREETQYF.

This chain connects TRBV6-4 to TRBJ1-2; 7 bases match TRBD1. The CDR3 consists of 16 residues. The germline gives CDR1 MRHNA, CDR2 SNTAGT. V trimming: 0 bases; J trimming: 5 bases; junction bases outside the gene matches: 9. The CDR3 sequence: CASSDSIDRVRYGYTF. The DNA for the CDR3 is TGTGCCAGCAGTGACTCGATCGACAGGGTTAGATATGGCTACACCTTC.

CDR3 sequence (DNA): TGTGCCAGCAGGAGCGGCCCTGCCTACGAGCAGTACTTC. Translation: CASRSGPAYEQYF. The chain recombines TRBV13 with TRBJ2-7, with D possibly matching TRBD2 (5 bases). Between the trimmed V and J ends, which lost 6 bases and 2 bases, there was a span of 11 bases. The CDR3 covers 13 residues. In germline, CDR1 is PRHDT, CDR2 FYEKMQ (reference sequence).